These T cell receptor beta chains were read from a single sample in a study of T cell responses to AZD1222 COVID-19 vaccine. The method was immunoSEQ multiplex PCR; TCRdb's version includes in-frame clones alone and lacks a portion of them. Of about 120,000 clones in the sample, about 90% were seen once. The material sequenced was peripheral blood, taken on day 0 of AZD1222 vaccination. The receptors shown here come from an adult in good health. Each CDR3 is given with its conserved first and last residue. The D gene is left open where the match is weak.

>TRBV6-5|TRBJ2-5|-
CASSLAGGRTQYF
TGTGCCAGCAGTTTGGCTGGCGGGCGGACCCAGTACTTC
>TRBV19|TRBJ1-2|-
CASSQQGYYGYTF
TGTGCCAGTAGCCAACAGGGCTACTATGGCTACACCTTC
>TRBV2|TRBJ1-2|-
CASSEVEIVGGPGGYTF
TGTGCCAGCAGTGAGGTGGAGATAGTTGGGGGGCCCGGGGGCTACACCTTC
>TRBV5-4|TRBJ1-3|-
CASSLAGGSGNTIYF
TGTGCCAGCAGTCTGGCCGGAGGATCTGGAAACACCATATATTTT
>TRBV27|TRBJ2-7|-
CASTGRDSYEQYF
TGTGCCAGCACTGGGCGGGACTCCTACGAGCAGTACTTC
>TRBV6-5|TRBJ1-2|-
CASSFGGYYGYTF
TGTGCCAGCAGTTTCGGAGGGTACTATGGCTACACCTTC
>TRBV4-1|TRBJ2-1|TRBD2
CASSQERGTYNEQFF
TGCGCCAGCAGCCAAGAGCGGGGGACCTACAATGAGCAGTTCTTC
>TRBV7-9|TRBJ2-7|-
CASSSPQAGYLYEQYF
TGTGCCAGCAGCTCCCCCCAGGCAGGATACCTCTACGAGCAGTACTTC
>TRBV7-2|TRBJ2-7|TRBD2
CASSFLSGSYEQYF
TGTGCCAGCAGCTTCCTGAGCGGGAGCTACGAGCAGTACTTC
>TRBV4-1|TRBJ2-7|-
CASSQEDYPSRYEQYF
TGCGCCAGCAGCCAAGAGGACTATCCCTCCCGATACGAGCAGTACTTC
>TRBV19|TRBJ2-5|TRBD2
CASSHLSGGRRETQYF
TGTGCCAGTAGTCACTTAAGCGGGGGTCGGAGAGAGACCCAGTACTTC
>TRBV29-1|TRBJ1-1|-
CSGRRARDTEAFF
TGCAGCGGACGGAGAGCCAGGGACACTGAAGCTTTCTTT
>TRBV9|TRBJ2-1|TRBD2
CASSVHPGRARSYNEQFF
TGTGCCAGCAGCGTACACCCCGGGAGGGCCCGCTCCTACAATGAGCAGTTCTTC
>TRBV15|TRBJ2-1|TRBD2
CATSRDHGLTGGYNEQFF
TGTGCCACCAGCAGAGATCATGGGCTGACGGGGGGCTACAATGAGCAGTTCTTC